A single sample gave rise to the 25 T cell receptor beta chains below, sequenced in a study of patients and donors after allogeneic stem cell transplantation. TCRdb reprocessed the RT-PCR reads with MiXCR, giving one entry per CDR3 protein. The sample records approximately 57,000 distinct CDR3 sequences, more than 10% being singletons. Sequenced input: blood, either unsorted or a sorted T cell fraction (not recorded which). The origin of the receptors is a human donor who was either an allogeneic HSCT recipient or a stem cell or donor lymphocyte infusion donor (not recorded which). It is not recorded whose cells these are; they may come from a transplant donor.

In nucleotides, the CDR3 is TGTGCCAGCAGTTTCTCGGCAGGGGATCAGCCCCAGCATTTT. It codes for CASSFSAGDQPQHF. The chain links TRBV27 to TRBJ1-5; TRBD1 might be the D (6 bases). Trimming cost V 3 bases and J 5 bases, with 11 bases left between them. The CDR3 spans 14 residues. Germline V CDR1 and CDR2: MNHEY, SMNVEV (reference sequence).

The table lists this clonotype with a few counts. The chain combines TRBV2 with TRBJ1-2; D not resolved. The germline gives CDR1 SNHLY, CDR2 FYNNEI. The CDR3 extends over 11 amino acids. The V gene lost 9 bases and the J gene lost 4 bases, with 9 bases spanning the gap. The CDR3 nucleotides read TGTGCCAGTTCCCAGGTCTATGGCTACACCTTC. It codes for CASSQVYGYTF.

This clonotype was detected ten times or more. V gene TRBV10-3 combines with J gene TRBJ2-1; 14 bases match TRBD2. This CDR3 has 18 residues. J gave up 2 bases and V 2 bases, and 5 bases lay outside the gene matches. The germline CDR1 and CDR2 sequences are ENHRY and SYGVKD. The CDR3 sequence is CAISEGTSGRFAYNEQFF. The CDR3 DNA is TGTGCCATCAGTGAGGGGACTAGCGGGAGATTCGCCTACAATGAGCAGTTCTTC.

The V call is TRBV9, the J call TRBJ2-1, with 9 nucleotides matching TRBD2. With 4 bases clipped from V and 8 bases from J, the junction kept 13 bases outside the gene matches. The germline V gene encodes CDR1 SGDLS and CDR2 YYNGEE. The CDR3 spans 16 residues. DNA for the CDR3: TGTGCCAGCAGCTTGGCGTCCCTAGCGGGAACTGATGAGCAGTTCTTC. Encoded protein: CASSLASLAGTDEQFF.

This clonotype was recorded at least ten times. The gene calls are TRBV29-1 and TRBJ2-7, with 8 nucleotides matching TRBD2. From germline, CDR1 is SQVTM and CDR2 ANQGSEA. The CDR3 runs 13 residues. Losses at the gene ends were 4 bases for V and 6 bases for J; bases not matched to a gene: 8. This CDR3 reads CSVGGLALVEQYF. The CDR3, as DNA: TGCAGCGTTGGCGGACTAGCTCTGGTCGAGCAGTACTTC.

This clonotype was observed at least ten times. This chain joins TRBV5-1 and TRBJ1-2; no reliable D call. Germline values: CDR1 SGHRS, CDR2 YFSETQ. The ends were cut back, 5 bases at V and 4 bases at J, with 6 bases in the middle. CDR3 length: 11 residues. CDR3 protein: CASRDGYGYTF. In nucleotides, the CDR3 is TGCGCCAGCAGGGACGGCTATGGCTACACCTTC.

This clonotype was detected only a few times. The V gene is TRBV5-1, the J gene TRBJ2-3; D remains ambiguous. Germline V lookup: CDR1 SGHRS, CDR2 YFSETQ. The CDR3 consists of 15 residues. Trimming left V 1 base short and J 2 bases short, with 11 bases between. The DNA for the CDR3 is TGCGCCAGCAGCTTGCTCTCGCGGCACACAGATACGCAGTATTTT. The encoded protein is CASSLLSRHTDTQYF.

J is TRBJ2-1 and V is TRBV4-1; 7 bases agree with TRBD2. The germline V gene has CDR1 MGHRA and CDR2 YSYEKL. The CDR3 runs to 16 residues. V dropped 1 base and J dropped 7; count of bases not matched to a gene: 10. CDR3 in DNA: TGCGCCAGCAGCCAAGGGGTGGCTAGCGGAGGTAATGAGCAGTTCTTC. It encodes CASSQGVASGGNEQFF.

This clonotype has ten or more counts. V gene TRBV6-5 combines with J gene TRBJ2-1; 12 nucleotides agree with TRBD1. The CDR3 covers 16 residues. Looked up from germline, CDR1 is MNHEY and CDR2 is SVGAGI. V gave up 4 bases and J gave up 7 bases; unmatched junction bases: 8. CDR3 in DNA: TGTGCCAGCAGTTTTACCGGGACAGGGGGCCTAAATGAGCAGTTCTTC. Its protein product is CASSFTGTGGLNEQFF.

The sample holds many counts of this clonotype. CDR3 in DNA: TGTGCCAGCAGCGTGGAGGGTACCCAACCTTATAATTCACCCCTCCACTTT. Amino acid sequence: CASSVEGTQPYNSPLHF. This chain uses TRBV9 with TRBJ1-6; no definite D call. Between the trimmed V and J ends, which lost 2 bases and 4 bases, there was a span of 16 bases. The CDR3 length is 17 residues. Per germline, CDR1 SGDLS and CDR2 YYNGEE.

This clonotype was counted ten times or more. V gene TRBV7-6 combines with J gene TRBJ2-1; no clear D. Trimming took off 0 bases at V and 0 bases at J, with 6 bases between the two ends. CDR3 length: 15 amino acids. Looked up from germline, CDR1 is SGHVS and CDR2 is FNYEAQ. CDR3 DNA sequence: TGTGCCAGCAGCTTAGCGGCAAACTCCTACAATGAGCAGTTCTTC. Protein: CASSLAANSYNEQFF.

This clonotype was seen ten or more times. This rearrangement joins TRBV10-3 to TRBJ2-3; D is unclear. This CDR3 region has 15 residues. Looked up from germline, CDR1 is ENHRY and CDR2 is SYGVKD. Trimming cost V 2 bases and J 2 bases, with 11 bases left between them. The CDR3 loop reads CAISETPAPTDTQYF. In nucleotides, the CDR3 is TGTGCCATCAGTGAGACCCCCGCCCCCACAGATACGCAGTATTTT.

This clonotype was detected only a few times. CDR3 sequence: CASSETSGRGPYNEQFF. CDR3 nucleotide sequence: TGCGCCAGCAGTGAGACTAGCGGGAGGGGGCCCTACAATGAGCAGTTCTTC. This chain joins TRBV10-2 and TRBJ2-1; 13 nucleotides match TRBD2. The length of the CDR3 is 17 residues. Trimming cost V 2 bases and J 2 bases; bases outside gene matches: 3. Germline values: CDR1 WSHSY, CDR2 SAAADI.

The J gene is TRBJ2-7, the V gene TRBV6-6, with a weak D call TRBD1 (6 bases). CDR3 size: 13 residues. Trimming left V 4 bases short and J 0 bases short, with 7 bases between. Germline assignment: CDR1 MNHNY and CDR2 SVGAGI (reference sequence). The CDR3 region has the DNA TGTGCCAGCAGTTTGGGGGCCTCCTACGAGCAGTACTTC. Protein sequence: CASSLGASYEQYF.

The chain is built from TRBV25-1 and TRBJ1-1; D is unresolved. Trimming removed 2 bases at V and 3 bases at J, with 13 bases between. The CDR3 extends over 15 amino acids. Germline lookup yields CDR1 MGHDK and CDR2 SYGVNS. CDR3 bases: TGTGCCAGCAGTGAACGCGGATCCTCTTACACTGAAGCTTTCTTT. Translation: CASSERGSSYTEAFF.

DNA of the CDR3: TGTGCCAGCAGCGAAAGTGGGGGTCTCTTCTACAATGAGCAGTTCTTC. This sequence encodes CASSESGGLFYNEQFF. V usage is TRBV2 and J usage is TRBJ2-1; D may be TRBD1 or TRBD2 (5 bases each). V lost 6 bases, J lost 3 bases, and 18 bases lay in between. CDR3 size: 16 residues. From germline, CDR1 is SNHLY and CDR2 FYNNEI.

This chain connects TRBV29-1 to TRBJ2-1; maybe TRBD2 (6 bases). V shed 3 bases and J shed 8 bases, with 23 bases lying between them. The CDR3 covers 16 residues. Germline-derived CDR1 and CDR2 are SQVTM and ANQGSEA. The CDR3: CSVDGEAGKELDEQFF. CDR3 nucleotide sequence: TGCAGCGTTGACGGGGAGGCGGGGAAGGAGCTGGATGAGCAGTTCTTC.

This clonotype was recorded a few times. The chain combines TRBV4-2 with TRBJ2-7; D unclear. The CDR3 totals 15 residues. Trimming pared 0 bases from V and 0 bases from J, leaving 9 bases between. Germline loops: CDR1 LGHNA, CDR2 YNFKEQ. CDR3 residues: CASSQDLRSSYEQYF. DNA for the CDR3: TGTGCCAGCAGCCAAGATCTCAGGAGCTCCTACGAGCAGTACTTC.

There are many counts of this clonotype. The V gene is TRBV27, the J gene TRBJ1-1; no firm D call. This CDR3 has 12 amino acids. Germline V CDR1 and CDR2: MNHEY, SMNVEV (reference sequence). Trimming left V 5 bases short and J 7 bases short, with 11 bases between. This CDR3 reads CASSADGDEAFF. CDR3 nucleotides: TGTGCCAGCAGTGCGGACGGTGATGAAGCTTTCTTT.

This clonotype was seen repeatedly, ten times or more. The rearrangement links TRBV15 to TRBJ1-1, with D tentatively TRBD1 (6 bases). Trimming took 8 bases from V and 4 from J, leaving 17 bases between them. The germline V gene encodes CDR1 LNHNV and CDR2 YYDKDF (reference sequence). This CDR3 spans 14 amino acids. For the CDR3, the DNA is TGTGCCACCGGCCAGGGGATATTAGGCACTGAAGCTTTCTTT. Its protein is CATGQGILGTEAFF.

At least ten counts were recorded for this clonotype. The V and J genes are TRBV7-9 and TRBJ1-1, with D possibly matching TRBD1 (5 bases). Trimming took off 0 bases at V and 13 bases at J, with 24 bases between the two ends. This CDR3 comprises 16 residues. Germline CDR1 SEHNR, CDR2 FQNEAQ (reference sequence). CDR3 DNA sequence: TGTGCCAGCAGCTTAGCTCGGGACCGCTGGGGGACTTTTCTTTTCTTT. As protein: CASSLARDRWGTFLFF.

This clonotype was seen a few times. The gene calls are TRBV12-3 or TRBV12-4 and TRBJ2-3, with 9 positions matching TRBD2. CDR3 length: 15 residues. J was trimmed by 9 bases and V by 2 bases; bases with no gene match: 9. CDR3 sequence: CASSLMAGGRSTQYF. The DNA for the CDR3 is TGTGCCAGCAGTTTAATGGCGGGAGGGCGAAGCACGCAGTATTTT.

This clonotype was seen at least ten times. This chain links TRBV27 with TRBJ1-5; unclear D gene. This CDR3 has 15 amino acids. Trimming pared 4 bases from V and 5 bases from J, leaving 15 bases between. Germline assignment: CDR1 MNHEY and CDR2 SMNVEV (reference sequence). The CDR3 here is CASSSSLQGYQPQHF. CDR3 in DNA: TGTGCCAGCAGTTCCTCCCTTCAAGGGTATCAGCCCCAGCATTTT.

This clonotype turned up a few times. The CDR3 sequence is CASSFPGTGFYEQYF. The CDR3, as DNA: TGTGCCAGCAGCTTCCCCGGGACAGGTTTTTACGAGCAGTACTTC. V gene TRBV7-9 combines with J gene TRBJ2-7; 8 bases map to TRBD1. Germline V gives CDR1 SEHNR, CDR2 FQNEAQ (reference sequence). J was trimmed by 4 bases and V by 3 bases; bases with no gene match: 8. This CDR3 region has 15 residues.

The chain couples TRBV10-3 to TRBJ2-7, with 10 bases aligning to TRBD2. CDR3 length: 16 residues. With V trimmed by 7 bases and J by 2 bases, 11 bases remained unmatched. The germline CDR1 and CDR2 sequences are ENHRY and SYGVKD. This CDR3 is CAIKNGTSGTTYEQYF. CDR3 bases: TGTGCCATCAAAAACGGAACTAGCGGGACAACCTACGAGCAGTACTTC.